The 2 T cell receptor beta chains below come from one sample, sequenced in a study of T cell responses to AZD1222 COVID-19 vaccine. Here immunoSEQ multiplex PCR was the method, and the copy in TCRdb shows in-frame clones only, minus some. Of 200,000 or so clones listed, around 87% are singletons. Here the sequenced sample was peripheral blood, taken on day 0 of MenACWY control vaccination. Source of these receptors: an adult in good health.

The rearrangement joins TRBV12-3 or TRBV12-4 to TRBJ2-2; D unclear. The CDR3 is made up of 13 amino acids. With 5 bases removed from V and 4 bases from J, the gap between germline ends came to 8 bases. CDR3 in amino acids: CASSPLPTGELFF. CDR3 coding DNA: TGTGCCAGCAGTCCCCTTCCCACCGGGGAGCTGTTTTTT.

The sample holds a few counts of this clone. V is TRBV5-8 and J is TRBJ2-1, with a possible D match to TRBD2 (6 bases). The V end lost 4 bases, the J end lost 4 bases, and 18 bases lay between the germline ends. The germline CDR1 and CDR2 sequences are SGHTS and YDEGEE. The CDR3 runs 16 residues. The CDR3 sequence: CASSPTKASVYNEQFF. In nucleotides, the CDR3 is TGTGCCAGCAGCCCCACCAAGGCTAGCGTATACAATGAGCAGTTCTTC. Looking up the rest from reference TRBV5-8 and TRBJ2-1 gives the full variable domain: EAGVTQSPTHLIKTRGQQATLRCSPISGHTSVYWYQQALGLGLQFLLWYDEGEERNRGNFPPRFSGRQFPNYSSELNVNALELEDSALYLCASSPTKASVYNEQFFGPGTRLTVL.